The T cell receptor (beta chain) under discussion was sequenced for a study of identical twins. Details on this clonotype: What it binds is unknown.

Each CDR3 protein is one row after TCRdb ran MiXCR on the 5' RACE reads. The repertoire has under 250,000 distinct CDR3 sequences, 6.5% to 8.5% of them found once; the top ten carry 1.5% to 2.5%. The germline V gene encodes CDR1 MDHEN and CDR2 SYDVKM. The CDR3 contains 16 residues. The ends lost 5 bases at V and 9 bases at J; junction bases unmatched: 10. General study findings and limits: Analyses of zero insertions could be partly confounded by invariant MAIT and iNKT cells.

Another study also made use of these data, one on yellow fever vaccine responses in identical twins.

The chain uses TRBV28 and TRBJ1-6, with 10 bases lining up with TRBD1. The clonotype was recovered from a woman under 30 in good health. Sequencing was carried out using memory (CD45RO+) T cells sorted from blood. The CDR3 protein is CASSRSSGTGASPLHF. The CDR3 nucleotides are TGTGCCAGCAGTCGCTCGTCCGGGACAGGGGCTTCACCCCTCCACTTT. The variable domain in full, completed from reference TRBV28 and TRBJ1-6, reads DVKVTQSSRYLVKRTGEKVFLECVQDMDHENMFWYRQDPGLGLRLIYFSYDVKMKEKGDIPEGYSVSREKKERFSLILESASTNQTSMYLCASSRSSGTGASPLHFGNGTRLTVT.